The 26 T cell receptor beta chains given below trace back to one sample, sequenced in a study of T cells in Graves' hyperthyroidism and ophthalmopathy. TCR beta CDR3 sequences were amplified from RNA transcripts. The HTBI primer set was used in a first-round RT-PCR of the TCR CDR3. TCRdb redid the calling of the multiplex PCR reads with MiXCR, one entry per CDR3 protein. The sample records a few hundred thousand distinct CDR3 sequences, roughly an eighth being singletons. The material sequenced was blood. These TCRs come from a woman aged 18-29 years with Graves' hyperthyroidism.

This clonotype came up many times. Here the CDR3 DNA reads TGTGCCAGCAGTCCTTCTAGGTTGGCCACTGAAGCTTTCTTT. Protein: CASSPSRLATEAFF. V usage is TRBV27 and J usage is TRBJ1-1; D gene uncertain. The CDR3 covers 14 residues. The germline CDR1 and CDR2 sequences are MNHEY and SMNVEV (reference sequence). V was shortened by 5 bases and J by 4 bases, with 14 bases between the two germline ends.

This clonotype was detected many times. The chain uses TRBV6-1 and TRBJ2-3; no firm D call. Trimming left V 9 bases short and J 0 bases short, with 7 bases between. The length of the CDR3 is 12 residues. In germline, CDR1 is MNHNS, CDR2 SASEGT. CDR3 nucleotide sequence: TGTGCCAGTTGCTGGAGCACAGATACGCAGTATTTT. Amino acid sequence: CASCWSTDTQYF.

The V and J genes are TRBV14 and TRBJ2-7; D call uncertain. Deletions cut 3 bases from V and 0 bases from J, with 6 bases between. Germline-derived CDR1 and CDR2 are SGHDN and FVKESK. CDR3 length equals 13 residues. CDR3 region: CASSQAHSYEQYF. In DNA form, the CDR3 reads TGTGCCAGCAGCCAGGCCCACTCCTACGAGCAGTACTTC. Based on the CDR3 plus reference TRBV14 and TRBJ2-7, the full variable domain is EAGVTQFPSHSVIEKGQTVTLRCDPISGHDNLYWYRRVMGKEIKFLLHFVKESKQDESGMPNNRFLAERTGGTYSTLKVQPAELEDSGVYFCASSQAHSYEQYFGPGTRLTVT.

This clonotype was observed many times. The J gene is TRBJ1-5, the V gene TRBV6-2 or TRBV6-3; 10 positions agree with TRBD1. With V trimmed by 6 bases and J by 6 bases, 8 bases remained unmatched. The CDR3 totals 15 residues. The germline CDR1 and CDR2 sequences are MNHEY and SVGEGT. The DNA for the CDR3 is TGTGCCAGCAGACCTGGGACAGGGGAGGGTCAGCCCCAGCATTTT. Encoded protein: CASRPGTGEGQPQHF.

This clonotype was picked up many times. The chain joins TRBV9 to TRBJ2-5; no clear D gene. V was pared by 0 bases and J by 5 bases, with 8 bases between. The CDR3 totals 13 residues. CDR1 and CDR2 from the germline V gene are SGDLS and YYNGEE. The chain's CDR3 is CASSVGLDETQYF. CDR3 nucleotides: TGTGCCAGCAGCGTAGGACTCGACGAGACCCAGTACTTC.

As concerns this clonotype: A read error may produce the germline difference seen at one junction end. V gene TRBV7-9 combines with J gene TRBJ1-1, with TRBD1 matching over 10 bases. CDR1 and CDR2 from the germline V gene are SEHNR and FQNEAQ (reference sequence). CDR3 length: 15 residues. The CDR3 here is CASSPRQGAYTEASF. The CDR3 coding sequence is TGTGCCAGCAGCCCTCGACAGGGGGCTTATACTGAAGCTTCCTTT.

This clonotype was observed at least ten times. The V and J genes are TRBV5-8 and TRBJ2-7; D perhaps matches TRBD2 (7 bases). This CDR3 comprises 12 residues. The germline CDR1 and CDR2 sequences are SGHTS and YDEGEE. Trimming stripped 4 bases from V and 5 bases from J, with 10 bases between. The CDR3 region has the DNA TGTGCCAGCAGCCCGGGGGGCCACGAGCAGTACTTC. It translates to CASSPGGHEQYF.

This chain uses TRBV4-3 with TRBJ2-2; D is perhaps TRBD1 or TRBD2 (5 bases each). CDR1 is LGHNA, CDR2 YSLEER, per germline. The CDR3 is 16 amino acids. With 6 bases removed from V and 3 bases from J, the gap between germline ends came to 17 bases. The CDR3 reads CASSYSMGVDTGELFF. CDR3 coding DNA: TGCGCCAGCAGTTACTCGATGGGGGTGGACACCGGGGAGCTGTTTTTT.

The chain carries TRBV12-3 or TRBV12-4 and TRBJ2-1; D call uncertain. The CDR3 extends over 14 amino acids. Trimming cost V 2 bases and J 10 bases, with 15 bases left between them. The CDR3 loop reads CASSLPNLFREQFF. CDR3 nucleotides: TGTGCCAGCAGTTTACCAAACCTTTTTAGAGAGCAGTTCTTC.

The sample holds many counts of this clonotype. The rearrangement uses TRBV9 and TRBJ2-1; either TRBD1 or TRBD2 may fit D (5 bases each). CDR1 and CDR2 from the germline V gene are SGDLS and YYNGEE. CDR3 length: 15 residues. Trimming took 3 bases from V and 4 from J, leaving 14 bases between them. The chain's CDR3 is CASSAPGTGYNEQFF. The DNA of the CDR3 is TGTGCCAGCAGCGCCCCCGGGACGGGATACAATGAGCAGTTCTTC.

The chain joins TRBV9 to TRBJ2-2, with 8 bases lining up with TRBD2. The ends lost 1 base at V and 3 bases at J; junction bases unmatched: 5. Germline V gene lookup returns CDR1 SGDLS and CDR2 YYNGEE. This CDR3 comprises 16 residues. For the CDR3, the DNA is TGTGCCAGCAGCGTACCAGCGGGGGTTGACACCGGGGAGCTGTTTTTT. It is translated as CASSVPAGVDTGELFF.

This clonotype was found many times. V and J are TRBV12-3 or TRBV12-4 and TRBJ1-2; no clear D gene. Trimming removed 5 bases from V and 3 bases from J, with 7 bases in between. CDR3 length equals 12 residues. In DNA form, the CDR3 reads TGTGCCAGCAGTAACGTAGACTATGGCTACACCTTC. Amino acids: CASSNVDYGYTF.

In this sample, this clonotype turned up many times. The chain links TRBV9 to TRBJ1-2; D ambiguous. The germline V and J ends were trimmed by 3 bases and 7 bases, with 16 bases remaining between them. CDR3 size: 14 residues. The germline CDR1 and CDR2 sequences are SGDLS and YYNGEE. This CDR3 is CASSGGLGAAGYTF. CDR3 bases: TGTGCCAGCAGCGGGGGTCTCGGTGCCGCTGGCTACACCTTC.

This clonotype was recorded at least ten times. The J gene is TRBJ1-2, the V gene TRBV11-2, with D uncertain. The CDR3 covers 12 residues. V lost 4 bases, J lost 3 bases, and 6 bases lay in between. The V gene's germline CDR1 is SGHAT and CDR2 FQNNGV. The CDR3 loop is CASSSMDYGYTF. The CDR3 DNA reads TGTGCCAGCAGCTCCATGGACTATGGCTACACCTTC.

In this sample, this clonotype turned up many times. The chain couples TRBV7-2 to TRBJ2-5; no definite D call. The V and J ends lost 3 bases and 1 base respectively, with 12 bases between them. CDR3 length: 15 residues. Germline V gene sequence: CDR1 SGHTA, CDR2 FQGNSA. The CDR3 DNA reads as TGTGCCAGCAGCTTTCACGGGCGGAGCCAAGAGACCCAGTACTTC. Its protein product is CASSFHGRSQETQYF. Combining the CDR3 with reference TRBV7-2 and TRBJ2-5 gives the whole variable domain GAGVSQSPSNKVTEKGKDVELRCDPISGHTALYWYRQSLGQGLEFLIYFQGNSAPDKSGLPSDRFSAERTGGSVSTLTIQRTQQEDSAVYLCASSFHGRSQETQYFGPGTRLLVL.

This clonotype was detected a few times. This chain connects TRBV4-1 to TRBJ2-3; weak D call: TRBD1 (5 bases). V was pared by 3 bases and J by 4 bases, with 11 bases between. Germline V CDR1 and CDR2: MGHRA, YSYEKL. This CDR3 is 14 amino acids long. CDR3 amino acids: CASSQVQGADTQYF. The DNA of the CDR3 is TGCGCCAGCAGCCAGGTTCAGGGCGCAGATACGCAGTATTTT.

The V and J genes are TRBV28 and TRBJ2-7; 13 bases line up with TRBD2. The germline V gene encodes CDR1 MDHEN and CDR2 SYDVKM. V shed 6 bases and J 7 bases; nucleotides not matched to a gene: 6. This CDR3 comprises 14 residues. In nucleotides, the CDR3 is TGTGCCAGCAGCCATACTAGCGGGGGGGCTGAGCAGTACTTC. It encodes CASSHTSGGAEQYF.

The V call is TRBV9, the J call TRBJ2-1; 14 positions agree with TRBD2. The germline CDR1 and CDR2 sequences are SGDLS and YYNGEE. Losses at the gene ends were 4 bases for V and 2 bases for J; bases not matched to a gene: 11. The CDR3 is 19 residues long. This chain's CDR3 is CASSLSGTSGRGAYNEQFF. DNA of the CDR3: TGTGCCAGCAGCCTCAGCGGGACTAGCGGGAGAGGGGCCTACAATGAGCAGTTCTTC.

The gene calls are TRBV5-4 and TRBJ2-7; D may be TRBD1 or TRBD2 (5 bases each). The germline V gene has CDR1 SGHNT and CDR2 YYREEE (reference sequence). Trimming pared 7 bases from V and 6 bases from J, leaving 14 bases between. The CDR3 is made up of 12 amino acids. The DNA of the CDR3 is TGTGCCAGCTCCAGTGGGGGTCCCGAGCAGTACTTC. Translating it yields CASSSGGPEQYF.

At least ten counts were recorded for this clonotype. The genes are TRBV10-3 and TRBJ2-3; unclear D gene. Deletions cut 3 bases from V and 6 bases from J, with 4 bases between. The germline gives CDR1 ENHRY, CDR2 SYGVKD. The length of the CDR3 is 11 residues. CDR3 sequence reads: CAISDGDTQYF. In nucleotides, the CDR3 is TGTGCCATCAGTGATGGGGATACGCAGTATTTT.

The sample holds many counts of this clonotype. The gene calls are TRBV11-2 and TRBJ2-1; 7 bases are shared with TRBD2. CDR1 is SGHAT and CDR2 is FQNNGV in the germline V gene. Trimming took 0 bases from V and 6 from J; bases not matched to a gene: 5. The CDR3 covers 15 residues. The CDR3 nucleotides read TGTGCCAGCAGCTTAGATCGGTGGGGGGGCAATGAGCAGTTCTTC. Its translation: CASSLDRWGGNEQFF. The variable domain in full, completed from reference TRBV11-2 and TRBJ2-1, reads EAGVAQSPRYKIIEKRQSVAFWCNPISGHATLYWYQQILGQGPKLLIQFQNNGVVDDSQLPKDRFSAERLKGVDSTLKIQPAKLEDSAVYLCASSLDRWGGNEQFFGPGTRLTVL.

This clonotype has ten or more counts. The chain is built from TRBV27 and TRBJ2-1; TRBD2 aligns across 10 bases. The germline gives CDR1 MNHEY, CDR2 SMNVEV (reference sequence). The CDR3 has 15 amino acids. V gave up 5 bases and J gave up 5 bases; unmatched junction bases: 6. CDR3 coding DNA: TGTGCCAGCAGTCCCGGACTAGCGGACGACAATGAGCAGTTCTTC. Its translation is CASSPGLADDNEQFF.

This clonotype occurred many times. The rearrangement joins TRBV27 to TRBJ1-1; the match to TRBD1 covers 8 bases. Germline values: CDR1 MNHEY, CDR2 SMNVEV (reference sequence). This CDR3 has 13 residues. The junction had 5 bases not matched to a gene; V was cut back by 5 bases and J by 6 bases. Here the CDR3 DNA reads TGTGCCAGCAGTGTGACAGGGGTTGCTGAAGCTTTCTTT. This translates into CASSVTGVAEAFF.

The chain carries TRBV20-1 and TRBJ2-7; D perhaps matches TRBD1 (6 bases). V lost 3 bases and J lost 2, with 11 bases in between. CDR1 and CDR2 from the germline V gene are DFQATT and SNEGSKA (reference sequence). The CDR3 is made up of 13 amino acids. This CDR3 reads CSASRDTAYEQYF. DNA for the CDR3: TGCAGTGCTAGCCGGGACACAGCCTACGAGCAGTACTTC.

This clonotype has a handful of counts. The chain links TRBV7-9 to TRBJ1-2, with 7 bases identical to TRBD1. V trimming: 4 bases; J trimming: 13 bases; junction bases outside the gene matches: 15. Germline V gene lookup returns CDR1 SEHNR and CDR2 FQNEAQ (reference sequence). This CDR3 has 14 amino acids. The CDR3 DNA follows: TGTGCCAGCAGCTCGCAGACAGGGTCGGGTTCAGGCACCTTC. Translated, it gives CASSSQTGSGSGTF.

A few counts support this clonotype. The chain couples TRBV19 to TRBJ1-2; 7 bases line up with TRBD1. This CDR3 contains 14 residues. The V gene end was trimmed by 5 bases and the J gene end by 7 bases; junction bases not matched to a gene: 10. CDR1 LNHDA and CDR2 SQIVND come from the germline V gene (reference sequence). Here the CDR3 reads CASSEGAFIGGYTF. The DNA of the CDR3 is TGTGCCAGTAGTGAGGGGGCCTTCATCGGTGGCTACACCTTC.